This T cell receptor (beta chain) was sequenced during a study of blood T cell repertoires in COVID-19. Study-wide background: Whether acute or convalescent, the COVID-19 samples came from the United States, Italy and Spain. Nucleic acid was either cDNA or gDNA, and it came from T cells, B-cell-depleted T cells, or PBMCs.

Germline V gene sequence: CDR1 MNHEY, CDR2 SVGAGI. V was cut by 8 bases and J by 5 bases, with 18 bases left in between. This CDR3 contains 14 residues. Study processing details: Cell counts per sample came from amplifying reference gene primers. Only in-frame clones appear in the TCRdb table, and some are missing; sequencing was by immunoSEQ multiplex PCR. V and J calls plus clone size are reproduced from that table; the DNA served to infer D and trimming. The data contain hundreds of thousands of clones, roughly 88% of them seen just once; the ten biggest clones take up around 30%. The TCR sequence derives from a man in his forties or fifties with acute or convalescent COVID-19. The chain links TRBV6-5 to TRBJ1-1, with D possibly TRBD1 on 5 matching bases. The source material was peripheral blood. The CDR3 spells CASALLRGETEAFF. CDR3 DNA: TGTGCCAGCGCTCTCCTTCGGGGGGAAACTGAAGCTTTCTTT.